This T cell receptor beta chain was recovered during a study of beta chain features in type 1 diabetes. Study-wide findings and caveats: A PCR bias possibly favoring shorter templates would apply equally to patients and controls.

The isolated RNA, all of it, was reverse transcribed, so expressed TCRB transcripts were what got sequenced. Sequenced by immunoSEQ multiplex PCR; TCRdb stores in-frame clones only, minus some. Of just over 600,000 clones in the sample, around 15% are singletons; the top ten hold about 0.086%. The sample holds a few counts of this clone. Its antigen is still unknown. Material: naive CD4+ T cells from blood. This clonotype was obtained from a man between 18 and 35 years old in good health.

CDR3 region: CAITPAAGETQYF. In DNA form, the CDR3 reads TGTGCCATCACCCCCGCAGCGGGGGAGACCCAGTACTTC. The chain recombines TRBV10-3 with TRBJ2-5, with 7 bases matching TRBD2. The length of the CDR3 is 13 residues. The germline gives CDR1 ENHRY, CDR2 SYGVKD. Trimming cost V 7 bases and J 5 bases; bases outside gene matches: 7.